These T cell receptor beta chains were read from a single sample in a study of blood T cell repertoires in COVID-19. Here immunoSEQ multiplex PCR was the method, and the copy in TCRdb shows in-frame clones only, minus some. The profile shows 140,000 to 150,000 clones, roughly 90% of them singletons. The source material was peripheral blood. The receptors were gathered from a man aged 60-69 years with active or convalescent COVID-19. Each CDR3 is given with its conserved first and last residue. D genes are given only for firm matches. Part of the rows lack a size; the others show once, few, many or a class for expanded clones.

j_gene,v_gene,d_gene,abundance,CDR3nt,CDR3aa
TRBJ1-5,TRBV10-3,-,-,TGTGCCATCAGTGACGGAGGGTATGGCCAGCCCCAGCATTTT,CAISDGGYGQPQHF
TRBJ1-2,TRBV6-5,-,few,TGTGCCAGCAGACCTCCGGGGCAGGGAGGCTATGGCTACACCTTC,CASRPPGQGGYGYTF
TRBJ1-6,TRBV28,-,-,TGTGCCAGCAGTTTCGGGGAGGGGGATTCACCCCTCCACTTT,CASSFGEGDSPLHF
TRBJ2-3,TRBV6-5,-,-,TGTGCCAGCGGCGGGGAGGGGGGGGTTGGAGATACGCAGTATTTT,CASGGEGGVGDTQYF
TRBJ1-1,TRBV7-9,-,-,TGTGCCAGCAGCCCCGTTAGGGGCGCTGAAGCTTTCTTT,CASSPVRGAEAFF
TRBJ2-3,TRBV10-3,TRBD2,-,TGTGCCTCCCAACGGGAGGGGAGCACAGATACGCAGTATTTT,CASQREGSTDTQYF
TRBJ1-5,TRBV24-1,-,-,TGTGCCACCCGGGGAGAGAATCAGCCCCAGCATTTT,CATRGENQPQHF
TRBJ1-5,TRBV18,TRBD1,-,TGTGCCAGCTCACCGGGAACAGGGGGTCAGCCCCAGCATTTT,CASSPGTGGQPQHF
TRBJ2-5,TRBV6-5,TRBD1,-,TGTGCCAGCAGAGGGACAGGGTGGGAGACCCAGTACTTC,CASRGTGWETQYF
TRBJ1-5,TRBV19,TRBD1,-,TGTGCGACAGGGGAAAACCTTCATCAGCCCCAGCATTTT,CATGENLHQPQHF
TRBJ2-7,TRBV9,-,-,TGTGCCAGCAGCGTGTTTGAGGACAACTCCTACGAGCAGTACTTC,CASSVFEDNSYEQYF
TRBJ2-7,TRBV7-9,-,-,TGTGCCAGCAGAGCGGAGCCCTACGAGCAGTACTTC,CASRAEPYEQYF
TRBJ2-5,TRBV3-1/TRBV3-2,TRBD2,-,TGTGCCAGCAGCCAGCTATCGGGGGGGCTGGAGACCCAGTACTTC,CASSQLSGGLETQYF
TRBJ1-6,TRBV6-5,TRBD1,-,TGTGCCAGCAGTCGGACAGGGCCTTCACCCCTCCACTTT,CASSRTGPSPLHF
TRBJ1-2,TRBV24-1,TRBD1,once,TGTGCCACCAGTGCCAGGGGACAGGGTAACTATGGCTACACCTTC,CATSARGQGNYGYTF
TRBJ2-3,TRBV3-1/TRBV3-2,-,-,TGTGCCAGCTTTAGCCCCCCTCAGGGCATGGATACGCAGTATTTT,CASFSPPQGMDTQYF
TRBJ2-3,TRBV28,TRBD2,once,TGTGCCAGCGCGGACCTAGCGGGAGCCACAGATACGCAGTATTTT,CASADLAGATDTQYF
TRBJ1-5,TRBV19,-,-,TGTGCCAGTAGTACCCTAGACAGCCACTACAATCAGCCCCAGCATTTT,CASSTLDSHYNQPQHF
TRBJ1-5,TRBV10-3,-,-,TGTGCCATCGGGAACTCGGGGAGCAATCAGCCCCAGCATTTT,CAIGNSGSNQPQHF
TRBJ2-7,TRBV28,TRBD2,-,TGTGCCAGCAGACCCTCGGGTAGCGGGAGTACCGAGCAGTACTTC,CASRPSGSGSTEQYF
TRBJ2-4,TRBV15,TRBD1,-,TGTGCCACCAGCAGAACCGGGACAGGGGGCAACATTCAGTACTTC,CATSRTGTGGNIQYF
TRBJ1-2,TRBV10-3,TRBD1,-,TGTGCCATCAGTGAGGACAGGGCCGGCTACACCTTC,CAISEDRAGYTF
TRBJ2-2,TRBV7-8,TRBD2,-,TGTGCCAGCAGCTTAGCGCAGTCTAGCGGGAGTTTCACCGGGGAGCTGTTTTTT,CASSLAQSSGSFTGELFF
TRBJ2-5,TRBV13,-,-,TGTGCCAGCAGCCCGTGGACACAACTCGCGGAGACCCAGTACTTC,CASSPWTQLAETQYF
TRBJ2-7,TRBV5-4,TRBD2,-,TGTGCCAGCAGCCCAGCGGGGCGGACCTACGAGCAGTACTTC,CASSPAGRTYEQYF
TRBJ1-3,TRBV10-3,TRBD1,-,TGTGCCACCGTACAGGGGACCTCTGGAAACACCATATATTTT,CATVQGTSGNTIYF
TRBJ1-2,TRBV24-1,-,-,TGTGCCACCAGTGATTGGTCCAGGGCTGATGGCTACACCTTC,CATSDWSRADGYTF
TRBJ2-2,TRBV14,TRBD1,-,TGTGCCAGCAGCCAACGCGGACAGGGGCGAAGCGGGGAGCTGTTTTTT,CASSQRGQGRSGELFF
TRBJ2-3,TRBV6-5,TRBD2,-,TGTGCCAGTGCTCGGACTAGCGCCATCACAGATACGCAGTATTTT,CASARTSAITDTQYF
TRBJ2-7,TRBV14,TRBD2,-,TGTGCCAGCAGCCTTGGACTAGCGGGAGTGGAAGAGCAGTACTTC,CASSLGLAGVEEQYF
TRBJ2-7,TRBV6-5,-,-,TGTGCCACCATCAAACTTTACGAGCAGTACTTC,CATIKLYEQYF
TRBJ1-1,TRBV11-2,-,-,TGTGCCAGCAGCGGAGGGGTGTTGAACACTGAAGCTTTCTTT,CASSGGVLNTEAFF
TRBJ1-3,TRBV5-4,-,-,TGTGCCAGCAGCTACACCAGGGTTGACTCTGGAAACACCATATATTTT,CASSYTRVDSGNTIYF
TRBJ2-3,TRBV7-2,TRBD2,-,TGTGCCAGCAGCCCTCTAGCGGGAGGTGACGATACGCAGTATTTT,CASSPLAGGDDTQYF
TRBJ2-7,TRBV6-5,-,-,TGTGCCAGCAGTTACCGTCCAGGGACAGAGCAGTACTTC,CASSYRPGTEQYF
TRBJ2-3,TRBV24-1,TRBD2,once,TGTGCCACCAGTGATTTGCCCGGGAGGGACACAGATACGCAGTATTTT,CATSDLPGRDTDTQYF
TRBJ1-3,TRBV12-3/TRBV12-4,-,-,TGTGCCAGCAGGATGAGCTCTGGAAACACCATATATTTT,CASRMSSGNTIYF
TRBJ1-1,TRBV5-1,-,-,TGCGCCAGCAGCTTGGAGACACTCCCCACTGAAGCTTTCTTT,CASSLETLPTEAFF
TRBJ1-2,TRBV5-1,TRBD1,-,TGCGCCAGCAGCATTGGCCTACAGGGGAACTATGGCTACACCTTC,CASSIGLQGNYGYTF
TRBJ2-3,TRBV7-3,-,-,TGTGCCAGCAGCTTAATGGTCTATCCAGATACGCAGTATTTT,CASSLMVYPDTQYF
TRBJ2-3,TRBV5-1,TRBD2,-,TGCGCCAGCAGCACCCCCGGGACTAGCGGTCTTAGCACAGATACGCAGTATTTT,CASSTPGTSGLSTDTQYF
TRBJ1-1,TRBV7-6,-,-,TGTGCCAGCAGCTTACGTCCCCCGGGACAGAACACTGAAGCTTTCTTT,CASSLRPPGQNTEAFF
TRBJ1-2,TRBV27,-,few,TGTGCCAGCAGTTCGTACAGTTACACACACAACTATGGCTACACCTTC,CASSSYSYTHNYGYTF